These 15 T cell receptor beta chains originate from one sample sequenced in a study of cytomegalovirus exposure and HLA in healthy donors. This PCR relied on a set of 60 Vbeta primers and 13 Jbeta primers. Produced via immunoSEQ multiplex PCR; TCRdb's table is partial and in-frame only. Among 150,000 to 200,000 clones listed, around 76% were seen once. Sequencing was carried out using PBMCs. The origin of the receptors is a female donor in good health and CMV-seronegative.

This clone was counted once. The genes are TRBV10-3 and TRBJ2-5; D ambiguous. Germline lookup yields CDR1 ENHRY and CDR2 SYGVKD. This CDR3 is built from 11 residues. Trimming stripped 6 bases from V and 4 bases from J, with 6 bases between. The CDR3: CAIRTGETQYF. Here the CDR3 DNA reads TGTGCCATCAGGACGGGAGAGACCCAGTACTTC.

This chain links TRBV4-1 with TRBJ1-1; D is possibly TRBD1 (6 bases). The V and J ends lost 1 base and 4 bases respectively, with 28 bases between them. CDR3 length: 20 residues. Germline CDR1 reads MGHRA; CDR2 reads YSYEKL. CDR3 DNA sequence: TGCGCCAGCAGCCAAGGGTTCAGAGGCCTAGGGGGGGTCGCGGTCACTGAAGCTTTCTTT. Translating it yields CASSQGFRGLGGVAVTEAFF.

The J gene is TRBJ2-3, the V gene TRBV7-3; 9 nucleotides match TRBD2. V gave up 6 bases and J gave up 5 bases; unmatched junction bases: 9. The germline gives CDR1 SGHTA, CDR2 FQGTGA. CDR3 size: 15 residues. CDR3 region: CASSFSGRSGDTQYF. The CDR3 DNA is TGTGCCAGCAGTTTTAGCGGGAGAAGTGGAGATACGCAGTATTTT.

V gene TRBV18 combines with J gene TRBJ1-2; possibly TRBD1 for D (5 bases). This CDR3 is built from 12 residues. From germline, CDR1 is KGHSH and CDR2 LQKENI. Trimming stripped 2 bases from V and 9 bases from J, with 10 bases between. The DNA of the CDR3 is TGTGCCAGCTCACCAAAGCCAGGGAGCTACACCTTC. Translating gives CASSPKPGSYTF.

This clone was picked up a small number of times. This chain connects TRBV7-8 to TRBJ1-2; D ambiguous. The CDR3 spans 18 residues. V was shortened by 5 bases and J by 6 bases, with 28 bases between the two germline ends. CDR1 is SGHVS and CDR2 is FQNEAQ in the germline V gene. This CDR3 is CASSPGQALMRGTNGYTF. The CDR3 DNA sequence: TGTGCCAGCAGCCCGGGCCAGGCGTTAATGCGGGGTACTAATGGCTACACCTTC.

The V call is TRBV7-2, the J call TRBJ2-3; D possibly corresponds to TRBD2 (5 bases). V lost 6 bases and J 0 bases, leaving 16 bases between the germline ends. This CDR3 contains 16 residues. The V gene's germline CDR1 is SGHTA and CDR2 FQGNSA. CDR3 nucleotide sequence: TGTGCCAGCAGACGGGCCTTTGGCGGGAGCACAGATACGCAGTATTTT. Amino acids: CASRRAFGGSTDTQYF.

This clone appeared once. J is TRBJ2-3 and V is TRBV10-3, with a weak D call TRBD2 (7 bases). Germline V gene sequence: CDR1 ENHRY, CDR2 SYGVKD. The CDR3 has 17 residues. Trimming left V 3 bases short and J 0 bases short, with 16 bases between. As DNA, the CDR3 is TGTGCCATCAGTGAAGTTGGGGGGGCGGTCAGCACAGATACGCAGTATTTT. The encoded protein is CAISEVGGAVSTDTQYF.

The table lists this clone with a few counts. The V and J genes are TRBV30 and TRBJ1-1; 7 nucleotides agree with TRBD1. The length of the CDR3 is 12 residues. After removal of 3 bases from V and 6 bases from J, the junction contained 4 bases not matched to a gene. Germline CDR1 GTSNPN, CDR2 SVGIG (reference sequence). This chain's CDR3 is CAWSRGSSEAFF. The CDR3 nucleotides read TGTGCCTGGAGCAGGGGGAGTTCTGAAGCTTTCTTT.

V and J are TRBV10-2 and TRBJ1-1, with 9 bases lining up with TRBD1. After removal of 7 bases from V and 5 bases from J, the junction contained 8 bases not matched to a gene. The CDR3 contains 14 residues. Germline CDR1 and CDR2: WSHSY and SAAADI. This CDR3 reads CASTPGTGQTEAFF. The CDR3 region has the DNA TGCGCCAGCACCCCCGGGACAGGGCAGACTGAAGCTTTCTTT.

Details on this clone: Because the CDR3 is missing its conserved closing phenylalanine or tryptophan, this is likely a read error. The chain carries TRBV5-4 and TRBJ1-1, with 7 bases lining up with TRBD1. Germline V gene lookup returns CDR1 SGHNT and CDR2 YYREEE (reference sequence). J gave up 5 bases and V 4 bases, and 17 bases lay outside the gene matches. The CDR3 has 17 residues. This chain's CDR3 is CASSPGAWSGGSTEAFL. The CDR3 coding sequence is TGTGCCAGCAGCCCGGGCGCTTGGTCAGGGGGGTCGACTGAAGCTTTCCTT.

This chain joins TRBV5-4 and TRBJ2-3, with TRBD2 as a possible D gene (6 bases). Germline V gene sequence: CDR1 SGHNT, CDR2 YYREEE (reference sequence). The V and J ends lost 2 bases and 3 bases respectively, with 13 bases between them. This CDR3 is 15 amino acids long. CDR3 in amino acids: CASSFAGRRTDTQYF. CDR3 nucleotides: TGTGCCAGCAGCTTCGCGGGGCGCCGTACAGATACGCAGTATTTT. Looking up the rest from reference TRBV5-4 and TRBJ2-3 gives the full variable domain: ETGVTQSPTHLIKTRGQQVTLRCSSQSGHNTVSWYQQALGQGPQFIFQYYREEENGRGNFPPRFSGLQFPNYSSELNVNALELDDSALYLCASSFAGRRTDTQYFGPGTRLTVL.

J is TRBJ1-2 and V is TRBV5-6; possibly TRBD1 for D (5 bases). This CDR3 spans 15 amino acids. CDR1 and CDR2 (germline): SGHDT, YYEEEE. Trimming pared 0 bases from V and 3 bases from J, leaving 12 bases between. The CDR3 DNA reads as TGTGCCAGCAGCTTGGGGTCCGGGGGTTACTATGGCTACACCTTC. Encoded protein: CASSLGSGGYYGYTF.

The V gene is TRBV28, the J gene TRBJ1-2; D possibly corresponds to TRBD1 (6 bases). CDR3 length: 13 amino acids. V dropped 4 bases and J dropped 12 bases, with 18 bases sitting between them. Germline loops: CDR1 MDHEN, CDR2 SYDVKM. The CDR3 nucleotides are TGTGCCAGCAGTTGGGAAGGGACAAGGGGTAACACCTTC. It encodes CASSWEGTRGNTF.

The chain combines TRBV7-2 with TRBJ2-7, with 7 bases lining up with TRBD1. CDR1 SGHTA and CDR2 FQGNSA come from the germline V gene. This CDR3 is 13 amino acids long. Trimming at V came to 5 bases and at J to 1 base, leaving 2 bases not matched to a gene. CDR3 nucleotide sequence: TGTGCCAGCAGCCGACAGGGTTCCTACGAGCAGTACTTC. Protein sequence: CASSRQGSYEQYF.

In this sample, this clone turned up a few times. Other DNA sequences in this sample translate to the same CDR3. CDR3 nucleotide sequence: TGTGCCAGCAGCGTAGCGGGATCCTACGAGCAGTACTTC. Encoded protein: CASSVAGSYEQYF. This chain uses TRBV9 with TRBJ2-7; the D gene is possibly TRBD2 (5 bases). This CDR3 region has 13 residues. CDR1 and CDR2 (germline): SGDLS, YYNGEE. The V and J ends lost 0 bases and 1 base respectively, with 5 bases between them.